The clone carrying this T cell receptor beta chain came up a few times. What it binds is not known. This record belongs to a study of cytomegalovirus exposure and HLA in healthy donors. A multiplex PCR was run with 60 Vbeta primers and 13 Jbeta primers. The assay was immunoSEQ multiplex PCR, and TCRdb's table has in-frame clones only and misses some. The sample has about 150,000 clones; approximately 78% are singletons. Deletions cut 9 bases from V and 2 bases from J, with 11 bases between. CDR1 is LNHDA, CDR2 SQIVND, per germline (reference sequence). CDR3 length: 13 amino acids. General study findings and limits: Links to common viral pathogens appeared, in a later analysis, for several of the most significant clusters. For TCR beta chains, V- and J-gene trimming was later linked to a missense DCLRE1C variant. In a later analysis, at a false discovery rate of 0.05, 17,000 or so TCR beta sequences matched HLA alleles. In vitro, three CMV-associated chains proved specific for CMV antigens.

V is TRBV19 and J is TRBJ2-4; D unclear. This receptor was obtained from a male donor in good health and CMV-seronegative. The specimen was PBMCs. The CDR3 here is CASADYTKNIQYF. The CDR3 DNA reads as TGTGCCAGCGCGGATTACACCAAAAACATTCAGTACTTC.